These T cell receptor beta chains were read from a single sample in a study of T cells after yellow fever vaccination. Each CDR3 protein gets one entry after TCRdb re-called the 5' RACE reads with MiXCR. The sample has a few hundred thousand distinct CDR3 sequences; 15% to 20% are singletons. Source: PBMCs, taken 15 days after the yellow fever booster vaccination. The source of these receptors is a man between 25 and 39 years old who received the YFV17D yellow fever vaccine. Each CDR3 is given with its conserved first and last residue. D genes are given only for firm matches. Expanded clones are given a class, and other clones once, few, many or no size at all.

V gene	clone size	J gene	D gene	CDR3 DNA	CDR3 protein
TRBV28	few	TRBJ2-1	-	TGTGCCAGCAGGATTAACCGTCCACCCAATGAGCAGTTCTTC	CASRINRPPNEQFF
TRBV28	-	TRBJ2-7	TRBD1	TGTGCCAGCTCTTTCCCGGGGACAGGGAGCTACGAGCAGTACTTC	CASSFPGTGSYEQYF
TRBV5-8	-	TRBJ2-1	-	TGTGCCAGCAGCCGGAGTGGACAGAAGGATGAGCAGTTCTTC	CASSRSGQKDEQFF
TRBV29-1	few	TRBJ2-5	TRBD2	TGCAGCGTTGGATTGAGCGGGGGGGCAGAGACCCAGTACTTC	CSVGLSGGAETQYF
TRBV19	-	TRBJ1-6	-	TGTGCCAGTAGCCCCCGGGATTCACCCCTCCACTTT	CASSPRDSPLHF
TRBV7-2	few	TRBJ1-1	-	TGTGCCAGCAACTTACAGCATTCGAACACTGAAGCTTTCTTT	CASNLQHSNTEAFF
TRBV29-1	-	TRBJ1-2	-	TGCAGCATTCCCAGGATCGACTATGGCTACACCTTC	CSIPRIDYGYTF
TRBV12-3/TRBV12-4	-	TRBJ2-7	-	TGTGCCAGCAGTTTAATCCGTAGCTCCTACGAGCAGTACTTC	CASSLIRSSYEQYF
TRBV7-2	few	TRBJ2-5	TRBD1	TGTGCCAGCGGTCCTACAGGGGGCGCGGAGACCCAGTACTTC	CASGPTGGAETQYF
TRBV5-5	few	TRBJ2-1	TRBD2	TGTGCCAGCAGCATTGGAATGGGACTAGCGGGAGATTTAGAGCAGTTCTTC	CASSIGMGLAGDLEQFF
TRBV9	-	TRBJ2-1	-	TGTGCCAGCAGCGACCAGGGTAACAAGGGTGAGCAGTTCTTC	CASSDQGNKGEQFF
TRBV24-1	-	TRBJ2-3	-	TGTGCCACCAGTGATCCTATGGCAGATACGCAGTATTTT	CATSDPMADTQYF
TRBV4-3	many	TRBJ2-1	-	TGCGCCAGCAGCCACAGGGGGGGGGGCGCTTACAATGAGCAGTTCTTC	CASSHRGGGAYNEQFF
TRBV20-1	-	TRBJ2-7	TRBD2	TGCAGTGCTCCTGGACTAGCGGGACCCTACGAGCAGTACTTC	CSAPGLAGPYEQYF
TRBV20-1	-	TRBJ1-4	TRBD1	TGCAGTGCTGGGGACAGGGGACGTGAAAAACTGTTTTTT	CSAGDRGREKLFF
TRBV6-5	-	TRBJ1-1	-	TGTGCCAGCAGTTACAGGAACACTGAAGCTTTCTTT	CASSYRNTEAFF
TRBV27	few	TRBJ2-2	TRBD1	TGTGCCAGCAGTTTAGTGTACAGGGGGACCGGGGAGCTGTTTTTT	CASSLVYRGTGELFF
TRBV12-3/TRBV12-4	few	TRBJ2-2	-	TGTGCCAGCAGCTTCGAAAAATACCGGGCCTCCGGGGAGCTGTTTTTT	CASSFEKYRASGELFF
TRBV19	once	TRBJ2-1	TRBD2	TGTGCCAGTAGTATGGGAGGGATCTACAATGAGCAGTTCTTC	CASSMGGIYNEQFF
TRBV28	few	TRBJ2-7	TRBD2	TGTGCCAGCAGTACCGGACTAGCCTTCCTCGAGCAGTACTTC	CASSTGLAFLEQYF
TRBV5-1	few	TRBJ2-2	-	TGCGCCAGCAGCGTGGCTCTAGCGTTAGCCGGGGAGCTGTTTTTT	CASSVALALAGELFF
TRBV5-1	-	TRBJ2-1	TRBD2	TGCGCCAGCAGTTCTCTAGCGGGAGGTCACAATGAGCAGTTCTTC	CASSSLAGGHNEQFF
TRBV20-1	-	TRBJ2-1	TRBD1	TGCAGTGTTCCGGGTCGCCAGGGGGCAAGGAATGAGCAGTTCTTC	CSVPGRQGARNEQFF
TRBV29-1	few	TRBJ2-7	TRBD2	TGCAGCGCTAGCGGGCCGTTTACCTACGAGCAGTACTTC	CSASGPFTYEQYF
TRBV10-3	few	TRBJ2-7	-	TGTGCCATCAGTGAGTCCGGTAGGGGCCGGGACGAGCAGTACTTC	CAISESGRGRDEQYF
TRBV7-2	many	TRBJ2-1	-	TGTGCCAGCAGCTTAAACAGCCTCAATGAGCAGTTCTTC	CASSLNSLNEQFF
TRBV6-1	few	TRBJ2-1	TRBD2	TGTGCCAGCAGACGCGGACTAGCGGGGGGGGAGCAGTTCTTC	CASRRGLAGGEQFF
TRBV20-1	-	TRBJ2-2	TRBD1	TGCAGTGCTAAGGGGGACAGGAACACCGGGGAGCTGTTTTTT	CSAKGDRNTGELFF
TRBV7-9	many	TRBJ2-3	-	TGTGCCAGCAGCTACCGGGCCTCTAGCACAGATACGCAGTATTTT	CASSYRASSTDTQYF
TRBV7-8	few	TRBJ2-3	-	TGTGCCAGCAGCCCCCCCAGGGAAGATACGCAGTATTTT	CASSPPREDTQYF
TRBV12-3/TRBV12-4	few	TRBJ2-7	-	TGTGCCAGCACCATCGGAGGCCCGGGGTACGAGCAGTACTTC	CASTIGGPGYEQYF
TRBV30	few	TRBJ2-3	-	TGTGCCTGGGCCCCGACAGACACAGATACGCAGTATTTT	CAWAPTDTDTQYF
TRBV7-2	few	TRBJ2-7	TRBD2	TGTGCCAGCGCCTCCTTAGTAAGCGGGAAATACGAGCAGTACTTC	CASASLVSGKYEQYF
TRBV20-1	few	TRBJ2-4	-	TGCAGTGCTAGGAAGGGACCAGCCAAAAACATTCAGTACTTC	CSARKGPAKNIQYF
TRBV18	few	TRBJ2-1	TRBD2	TGTGCCAGCTCACCCTTACTAGCGGCCAGCGGCAATGAGCAGTTCTTC	CASSPLLAASGNEQFF
TRBV5-5	few	TRBJ2-1	TRBD1	TGTGCCAGCAGCCCGACAGGGAATGAGCAGTTCTTC	CASSPTGNEQFF
TRBV19	few	TRBJ2-1	-	TGTGCCAGTATAAGTAGCACACACAATGAGCAGTTCTTC	CASISSTHNEQFF
TRBV6-5	-	TRBJ1-4	TRBD1	TGTGCCAGCAGTTACTCTGGGACAGGGGATGAAAAACTGTTTTTT	CASSYSGTGDEKLFF
TRBV6-2/TRBV6-3	-	TRBJ2-2	TRBD1	TGTGCCACCCGACAACAGGGGGCGGGCACCGGGGAGCTGTTTTTT	CATRQQGAGTGELFF
TRBV7-8	few	TRBJ2-7	-	TGTGCCAGCAGCCTTAGCGGAATCGCCTACGAGCAGTACTTC	CASSLSGIAYEQYF
TRBV29-1	-	TRBJ2-1	-	TGCAGCGTTGCGGCACGTTACAATGAGCAGTTCTTC	CSVAARYNEQFF
TRBV29-1	few	TRBJ2-7	TRBD1	TGCAGCGCCACTGGGGGACAGGGGGGGCAGTACTTC	CSATGGQGGQYF
TRBV6-6	few	TRBJ1-1	-	TGTGCCAGCAGTTATTCATCTGAAGCTTTCTTT	CASSYSSEAFF
TRBV6-5	-	TRBJ2-1	TRBD1	TGTGCCAGCAGTTACGAGGGACAGCTCCGATACAATGAGCAGTTCTTC	CASSYEGQLRYNEQFF
TRBV5-1	-	TRBJ2-3	-	TGCGCCAGCAGCTTGGAGGGGTCAGATACGCAGTATTTT	CASSLEGSDTQYF
TRBV20-1	-	TRBJ2-7	TRBD2	TGCAGTGCTAGAACGTTAGCGGGGGGACGCTACGAGCAGTACTTC	CSARTLAGGRYEQYF
TRBV5-1	-	TRBJ2-7	-	TGCGCCAGCAGCTTGGGTGGTCAGGGATTGAGCTCCTACGAGCAGTACTTC	CASSLGGQGLSSYEQYF